Listed here are 7 T cell receptor beta chains from one sample, sequenced in a study of OX40 agonist ivuxolimab in advanced cancers. Profiled with immunoSEQ multiplex PCR; TCRdb holds only in-frame clones, not every one. The sample has 45,000 to 50,000 clones, about 85% seen once. The starting material was CD4+ or CD8+ T cells sorted from blood, obtained in a trial of the OX40 agonist ivuxolimab. These receptors all come from an adult with an advanced solid tumor such as melanoma, head and neck, liver or kidney cancer.

The chain combines TRBV7-2 with TRBJ2-7; D gene uncertain. Trimming took off 6 bases at V and 0 bases at J, with 18 bases between the two ends. The CDR3 sequence is 16 residues long. Germline CDR1 SGHTA, CDR2 FQGNSA. CDR3 amino acids: CASSLTISQLSYEQYF. The DNA for the CDR3 is TGTGCCAGCAGTCTTACCATCTCCCAACTCTCCTACGAGCAGTACTTC.

The chain links TRBV5-1 to TRBJ2-5; 9 bases are a match to TRBD1. There are 14 residues in the CDR3. The germline CDR1 and CDR2 sequences are SGHRS and YFSETQ. The ends lost 2 bases at V and 4 bases at J; junction bases unmatched: 3. For the CDR3, the DNA is TGCGCCAGCAGCTTTACAGGGGGCGGAGAGACCCAGTACTTC. It is translated as CASSFTGGGETQYF.

The rearrangement joins TRBV6-5 to TRBJ2-1; D ambiguous. CDR1 MNHEY and CDR2 SVGAGI come from the germline V gene. V dropped 6 bases and J dropped 7 bases, with 13 bases sitting between them. The CDR3 sequence is 13 residues long. The CDR3 DNA reads as TGTGCCAGCAGCCCGGTAGGGTTTAATGAGCAGTTCTTC. Protein sequence: CASSPVGFNEQFF.

The chain employs TRBV9 and TRBJ2-1, with D possibly being TRBD2 (6 bases). The CDR3 is 16 amino acids. V was clipped by 2 bases and J by 0 bases, with 12 bases between them. Germline V gene data show CDR1 as SGDLS and CDR2 as YYNGEE. As DNA, the CDR3 is TGTGCCAGCAGCGTCGGACTGGGGGGCTCCTACAATGAGCAGTTCTTC. Its protein product is CASSVGLGGSYNEQFF. The whole variable domain, filled in from reference TRBV9 and TRBJ2-1, reads DSGVTQTPKHLITATGQRVTLRCSPRSGDLSVYWYQQSLDQGLQFLIQYYNGEERAKGNILERFSAQQFPDLHSELNLSSLELGDSALYFCASSVGLGGSYNEQFFGPGTRLTVL.

J is TRBJ2-1 and V is TRBV7-3, with D perhaps matching TRBD1 (6 bases). Germline V gives CDR1 SGHTA, CDR2 FQGTGA. This CDR3 contains 13 residues. Trimming took off 5 bases at V and 7 bases at J, with 12 bases between the two ends. The CDR3 sequence: CASSPGVGNEQFF. The CDR3 region has the DNA TGTGCCAGCAGCCCAGGGGTGGGGAATGAGCAGTTCTTC.

This chain connects TRBV19 to TRBJ2-1, with D perhaps matching TRBD2 (5 bases). The germline CDR1 and CDR2 sequences are LNHDA and SQIVND (reference sequence). The CDR3 covers 15 residues. V lost 7 bases and J 0 bases, leaving 13 bases between the germline ends. Written as DNA, the CDR3 is TGTGCCAGTATGACTATGGCGAGCTCCTACAATGAGCAGTTCTTC. Amino acids: CASMTMASSYNEQFF.

The chain uses TRBV5-6 and TRBJ2-3; D not resolved. The V gene's germline CDR1 is SGHDT and CDR2 YYEEEE. V was trimmed by 3 bases and J by 7 bases, leaving 9 bases between them. The CDR3 consists of 12 residues. The CDR3 nucleotides are TGTGCCAGCAGCTATGGGGTAAATACGCAGTATTTT. Translation: CASSYGVNTQYF.